This is a list of T cell receptor beta chains from one sample in a study of Ad26.COV2.S vaccination and SARS-CoV-2 variants. Method: immunoSEQ multiplex PCR; TCRdb's copy keeps in-frame clones and lacks some. The sample consists of about 100,000 clones, around three quarters of them appearing once. Material: peripheral blood, obtained after recovery from COVID-19. The receptors stem from a human donor who had recovered from COVID-19. CDR3s include the opening cysteine and the closing phenylalanine or tryptophan. D genes are given only for firm matches. Rows may omit the clone size; those that give it use once, few, many or a size class.

NA,NA,TRBV25-1,TRBJ1-2,CASRIPGYGYTF,TGTGCCAGCAGAATCCCCGGGTATGGCTACACCTTC
once,TRBD1,TRBV7-9,TRBJ1-1,CASSFTAGQGSEAFF,TGTGCCAGCAGCTTCACAGCGGGACAGGGGTCTGAAGCTTTCTTT
once,NA,TRBV4-1,TRBJ2-3,CASSPQSGTDTQYF,TGCGCCAGCAGCCCCCAGTCGGGCACAGATACGCAGTATTTT
NA,TRBD1,TRBV7-2,TRBJ1-1,CASSHGQGGVTEAFF,TGTGCCAGCAGCCACGGACAGGGGGGAGTCACTGAAGCTTTCTTT
few,NA,TRBV19,TRBJ1-1,CASRRQQQNTEAFF,TGTGCCAGTAGACGGCAACAACAGAACACTGAAGCTTTCTTT
NA,TRBD1,TRBV6-6,TRBJ2-5,CASRDNRGGQETQYF,TGTGCCAGCAGGGATAACAGGGGTGGACAAGAGACCCAGTACTTC
NA,NA,TRBV19,TRBJ1-4,CASSISGGVTNEKLFF,TGTGCCAGTAGTATCTCGGGAGGGGTCACGAACGAAAAACTGTTTTTT
NA,TRBD2,TRBV4-2,TRBJ2-5,CASSQVFSGGSPGAQYF,TGTGCCAGCAGCCAAGTTTTCAGCGGGGGTTCCCCGGGGGCCCAGTACTTC
once,TRBD1,TRBV7-9,TRBJ2-7,CASSLALGTDSEQYF,TGTGCCAGCAGCTTAGCGCTGGGGACAGATTCCGAGCAGTACTTC
NA,TRBD1,TRBV11-2,TRBJ2-2,CASSPPPGQGTTGELFF,TGTGCCAGCAGCCCCCCACCGGGACAGGGGACCACCGGGGAGCTGTTTTTT
once,TRBD2,TRBV2,TRBJ2-5,CASTRTRTRQETQYF,TGTGCCAGCACCCGGACTAGAACACGACAAGAGACCCAGTACTTC
NA,NA,TRBV19,TRBJ1-5,CASSIAGQRNQPQHF,TGTGCCAGTAGTATAGCCGGACAGAGAAATCAGCCCCAGCATTTT
NA,NA,TRBV5-1,TRBJ2-7,CASSFDGPRSYEQYF,TGCGCCAGCAGCTTCGACGGACCCCGCTCCTACGAGCAGTACTTC
NA,NA,TRBV7-9,TRBJ1-4,CASSSQGEKLFF,TGTGCCAGCAGCTCTCAAGGTGAAAAACTGTTTTTT
few,TRBD1,TRBV11-1,TRBJ2-2,CASSVDRATGELFF,TGTGCCAGCAGCGTGGACAGGGCTACCGGGGAGCTGTTTTTT
few,NA,TRBV7-3,TRBJ2-3,CASSLKHSGGTQYF,TGTGCCAGCAGCTTAAAACACAGCGGTGGTACGCAGTATTTT
NA,NA,TRBV2,TRBJ2-5,CASSTSIGTAGHNF,TGTGCCAGCAGTACTAGTATTGGGACAGCGGGGCACAACTTC
once,NA,TRBV27,TRBJ2-7,CASRSHRDGSYEQYF,TGTGCCAGCAGAAGCCACCGGGACGGATCCTACGAGCAGTACTTC
few,NA,TRBV6-2/TRBV6-3,TRBJ2-7,CASSRTAEQAEQYF,TGTGCCAGCAGCCGAACGGCGGAGCAGGCCGAGCAGTACTTC
NA,NA,TRBV28,TRBJ2-6,CASSKTAGANVLTF,TGTGCCAGCAGTAAGACAGCTGGGGCCAACGTCCTGACTTTC
large,NA,TRBV19,TRBJ2-3,CASSTTPSPTDTQYF,TGTGCCAGTAGTACAACCCCGTCCCCCACAGATACGCAGTATTTT
once,NA,TRBV12-3/TRBV12-4,TRBJ2-1,CASGQGSYNEQFF,TGTGCCAGCGGGCAGGGCTCCTACAATGAGCAGTTCTTC
NA,NA,TRBV7-9,TRBJ1-2,CASSRSGGRGNYGYTF,TGTGCCAGCAGCCGATCCGGGGGCAGGGGTAACTATGGCTACACCTTC
NA,TRBD1,TRBV28,TRBJ2-7,CASSRGTPGQGYYEQYF,TGTGCCAGCAGTCGCGGTACTCCGGGACAGGGGTATTACGAGCAGTACTTC
NA,NA,TRBV6-6,TRBJ1-5,CASSYGGNQPQHF,TGTGCCAGCAGTTACGGGGGCAATCAGCCCCAGCATTTT
NA,NA,TRBV7-9,TRBJ1-2,CAAGTAGGYTF,TGTGCCGCCGGGACCGCGGGAGGCTACACCTTC
NA,NA,TRBV3-1/TRBV3-2,TRBJ2-5,CASSQLSGDETQYF,TGTGCCAGCAGCCAACTCTCTGGTGACGAGACCCAGTACTTC
few,NA,TRBV2,TRBJ1-1,CASGGLGDTEAFF,TGTGCCAGCGGAGGGCTGGGGGACACTGAAGCTTTCTTT
NA,TRBD1,TRBV3-1/TRBV3-2,TRBJ2-2,CASSQEARGRKLFF,TGTGCCAGCAGCCAAGAGGCCAGGGGGAGAAAGCTGTTTTTT
few,NA,TRBV30,TRBJ2-6,CAQMRVGGANVLTF,TGTGCCCAGATGAGGGTTGGCGGGGCCAACGTCCTGACTTTC
NA,TRBD2,TRBV19,TRBJ2-1,CASSGSGVSYNEQFF,TGTGCCAGTAGTGGCAGCGGGGTGTCCTACAATGAGCAGTTCTTC
NA,NA,TRBV30,TRBJ1-5,CAWSGINQPQHF,TGTGCCTGGAGCGGGATCAATCAGCCCCAGCATTTT
few,TRBD1,TRBV5-1,TRBJ1-6,CASSTSTGPQNSPLHF,TGCGCCAGCAGCACTTCGACAGGGCCCCAAAATTCACCCCTCCACTTT
NA,NA,TRBV28,TRBJ1-3,CASSFHRESSGNTIYF,TGTGCCAGCAGTTTTCACAGGGAAAGCTCTGGAAACACCATATATTTT
NA,NA,TRBV5-4,TRBJ2-7,CASSLAGSSEQYF,TGTGCCAGCAGCTTGGCAGGGTCCAGTGAGCAGTACTTC
NA,NA,TRBV10-3,TRBJ1-5,CAISDRVYYGDSNQPQHF,TGTGCCATCAGTGATCGAGTTTATTACGGGGATAGCAATCAGCCCCAGCATTTT
NA,NA,TRBV10-2,TRBJ1-5,CASSAGAHQPQHF,TGCGCCAGCAGTGCGGGGGCCCATCAGCCCCAGCATTTT
NA,NA,TRBV15,TRBJ2-2,CATKREGEDTGELFF,TGTGCCACCAAACGAGAGGGCGAAGACACCGGGGAGCTGTTTTTT
NA,TRBD1,TRBV5-1,TRBJ2-7,CASSLGRVGQGAGEQYF,TGCGCCAGCAGCTTGGGCCGAGTGGGACAGGGGGCTGGCGAGCAGTACTTC
NA,TRBD2,TRBV5-4,TRBJ2-3,CASSSGGGGPYTDTQYF,TGTGCCAGCAGCTCGGGGGGGGGAGGCCCTTACACAGATACGCAGTATTTT
NA,NA,TRBV7-3,TRBJ1-1,CASSLSIGTEAFF,TGTGCCAGCAGCTTATCCATCGGGACTGAAGCTTTCTTT
once,TRBD1,TRBV27,TRBJ1-5,CASSLTGAHSNQPQHF,TGTGCCAGCAGTTTAACAGGGGCCCATAGCAATCAGCCCCAGCATTTT
NA,TRBD1,TRBV7-2,TRBJ1-2,CASSEQKGQGGYGYTF,TGTGCCAGCAGCGAACAGAAAGGACAGGGTGGCTATGGCTACACCTTC
NA,NA,TRBV7-2,TRBJ2-6,CASSLDSSGANVLTF,TGTGCCAGCAGCTTAGACAGCTCTGGGGCCAACGTCCTGACTTTC
NA,NA,TRBV6-5,TRBJ1-6,CASRKGQDSPLHF,TGTGCCAGCCGGAAGGGCCAAGATTCACCCCTCCACTTT
NA,TRBD1,TRBV6-5,TRBJ1-5,CASSQDRGNQPQHF,TGTGCCAGCAGTCAGGACAGGGGCAATCAGCCCCAGCATTTT
NA,NA,TRBV5-4,TRBJ2-7,CASSLEDSSYEQYF,TGTGCCAGCAGCTTGGAGGACAGCTCCTACGAGCAGTACTTC
NA,TRBD2,TRBV7-3,TRBJ2-7,CASSPAGGPLYEQYF,TGTGCCAGCAGCCCAGCGGGGGGGCCCCTTTACGAGCAGTACTTC
NA,NA,TRBV6-5,TRBJ1-2,CASRTRQGFGYTF,TGTGCCAGCAGAACCCGTCAGGGCTTTGGCTACACCTTC
NA,NA,TRBV14,TRBJ1-1,CASSQMRGPNTEAFF,TGTGCCAGCAGCCAAATGAGGGGACCGAACACTGAAGCTTTCTTT
NA,NA,TRBV3-1/TRBV3-2,TRBJ2-7,CASSQLGRHEQYF,TGTGCCAGCAGCCAATTGGGACGCCACGAGCAGTACTTC
NA,NA,TRBV30,TRBJ2-6,CAWSVGGANVLTF,TGTGCCTGGAGTGTGGGGGGGGCCAACGTCCTGACTTTC
NA,NA,TRBV19,TRBJ1-2,CASSHILGLTFVDGYTF,TGTGCCAGTAGTCACATATTGGGATTAACATTTGTCGATGGCTACACCTTC
NA,TRBD1,TRBV2,TRBJ2-3,CASSGQGKYTDTQYF,TGTGCCAGCAGTGGACAGGGTAAATACACAGATACGCAGTATTTT
few,NA,TRBV6-6,TRBJ1-6,CASSYRRGGSPLHF,TGTGCCAGCAGTTACAGGCGGGGTGGGTCACCCCTCCACTTT
NA,NA,TRBV5-4,TRBJ2-7,CASSLDRYKNYEQYF,TGTGCCAGCAGCTTAGACAGATACAAAAACTACGAGCAGTACTTC
NA,TRBD1,TRBV28,TRBJ1-4,CASSLSLQGSDEKLFF,TGTGCCAGCAGTTTGAGCTTACAGGGGTCGGATGAAAAACTGTTTTTT
NA,NA,TRBV6-2/TRBV6-3,TRBJ1-1,CASSRDLQAFF,TGTGCCAGCAGCCGGGACCTTCAAGCTTTCTTT